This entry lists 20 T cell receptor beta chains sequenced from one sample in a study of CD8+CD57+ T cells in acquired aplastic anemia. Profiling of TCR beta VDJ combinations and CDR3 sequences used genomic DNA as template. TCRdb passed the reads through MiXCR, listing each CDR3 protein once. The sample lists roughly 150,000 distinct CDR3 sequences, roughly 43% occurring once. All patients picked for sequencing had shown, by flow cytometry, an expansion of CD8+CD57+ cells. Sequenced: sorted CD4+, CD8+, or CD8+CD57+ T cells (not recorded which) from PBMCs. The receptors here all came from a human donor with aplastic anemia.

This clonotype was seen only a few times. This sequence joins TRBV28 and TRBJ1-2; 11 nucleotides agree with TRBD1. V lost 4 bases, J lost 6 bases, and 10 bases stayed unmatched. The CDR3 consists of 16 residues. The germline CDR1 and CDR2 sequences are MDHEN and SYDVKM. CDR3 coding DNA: TGTGCCAGCAGTTCGAACCGAGGACAGGGGGCGGATGGCTACACCTTC. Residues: CASSSNRGQGADGYTF.

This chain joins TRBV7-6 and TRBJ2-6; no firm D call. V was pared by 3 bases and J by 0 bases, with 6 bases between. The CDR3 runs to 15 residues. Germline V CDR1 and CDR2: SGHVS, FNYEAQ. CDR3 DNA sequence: TGTGCCAGCAGCTTGGACCACTCTGGGGCCAACGTCCTGACTTTC. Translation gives CASSLDHSGANVLTF.

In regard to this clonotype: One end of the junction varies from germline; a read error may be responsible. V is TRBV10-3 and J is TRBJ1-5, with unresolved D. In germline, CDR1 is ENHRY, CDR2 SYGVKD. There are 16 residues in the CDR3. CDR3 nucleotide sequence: TGTGCCAGCAGTGGGCATCGGCCGAATAGCAATCAGCCCCAGCATTTT. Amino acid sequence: CASSGHRPNSNQPQHF.

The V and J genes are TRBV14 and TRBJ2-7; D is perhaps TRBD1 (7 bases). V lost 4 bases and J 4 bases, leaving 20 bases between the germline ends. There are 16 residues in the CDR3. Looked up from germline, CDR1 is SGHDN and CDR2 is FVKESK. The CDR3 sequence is CASSLGQEGVRYEQYF. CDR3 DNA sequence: TGTGCCAGCAGCCTTGGACAGGAGGGGGTAAGGTACGAGCAGTACTTC.

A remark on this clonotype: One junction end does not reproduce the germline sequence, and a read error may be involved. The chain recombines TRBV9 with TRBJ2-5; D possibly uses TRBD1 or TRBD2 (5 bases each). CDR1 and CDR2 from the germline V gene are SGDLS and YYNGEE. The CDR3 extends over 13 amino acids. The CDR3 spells CASSERDVEAQYF. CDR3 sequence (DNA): TGTGCCAGCAGCGAGAGGGACGTAGAGGCCCAGTACTTC.

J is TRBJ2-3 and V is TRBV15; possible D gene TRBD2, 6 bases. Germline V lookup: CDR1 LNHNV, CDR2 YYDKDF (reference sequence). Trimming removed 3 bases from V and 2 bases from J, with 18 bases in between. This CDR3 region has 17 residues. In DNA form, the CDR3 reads TGTGCCACCAGCAGCTTGCCGAGCCTAGCGTTCACAGATACGCAGTATTTT. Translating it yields CATSSLPSLAFTDTQYF.

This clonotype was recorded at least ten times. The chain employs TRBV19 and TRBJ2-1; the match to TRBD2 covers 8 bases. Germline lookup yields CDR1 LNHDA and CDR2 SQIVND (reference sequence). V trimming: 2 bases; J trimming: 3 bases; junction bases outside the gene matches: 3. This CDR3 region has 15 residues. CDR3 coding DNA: TGTGCCAGTAGTATAAGAGCGGGAGACTACAATGAGCAGTTCTTC. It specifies CASSIRAGDYNEQFF.

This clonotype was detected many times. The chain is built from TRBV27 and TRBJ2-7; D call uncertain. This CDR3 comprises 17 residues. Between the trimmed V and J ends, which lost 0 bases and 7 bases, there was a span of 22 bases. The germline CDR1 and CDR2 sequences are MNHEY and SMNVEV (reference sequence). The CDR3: CASSLSARLPRVWEQYF. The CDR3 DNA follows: TGTGCCAGCAGTTTATCGGCGCGCCTCCCCCGAGTCTGGGAGCAGTACTTC.

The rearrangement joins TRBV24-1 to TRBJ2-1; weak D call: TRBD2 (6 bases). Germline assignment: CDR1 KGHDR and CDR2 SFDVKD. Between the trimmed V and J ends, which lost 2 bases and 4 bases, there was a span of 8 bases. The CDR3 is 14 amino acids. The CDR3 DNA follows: TGTGCCACCAGTGATTCGGGGGTATACAATGAGCAGTTCTTC. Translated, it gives CATSDSGVYNEQFF.

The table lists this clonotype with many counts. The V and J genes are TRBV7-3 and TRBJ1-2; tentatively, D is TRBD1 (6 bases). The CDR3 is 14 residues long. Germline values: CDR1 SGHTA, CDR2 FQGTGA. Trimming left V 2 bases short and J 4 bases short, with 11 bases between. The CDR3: CASSLGGEGYGYTF. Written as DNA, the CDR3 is TGTGCCAGCAGCTTAGGGGGCGAAGGCTATGGCTACACCTTC. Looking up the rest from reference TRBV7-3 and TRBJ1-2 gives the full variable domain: GAGVSQTPSNKVTEKGKYVELRCDPISGHTALYWYRQSLGQGPEFLIYFQGTGAADDSGLPNDRFFAVRPEGSVSTLKIQRTERGDSAVYLCASSLGGEGYGYTFGSGTRLTVV.

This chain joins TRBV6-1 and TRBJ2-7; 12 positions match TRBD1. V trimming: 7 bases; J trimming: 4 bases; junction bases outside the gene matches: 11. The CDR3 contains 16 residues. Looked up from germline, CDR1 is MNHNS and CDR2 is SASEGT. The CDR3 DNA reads TGTGCCAGCACCCCCCCCAGGGACAGGGGGCGGTACGAGCAGTACTTC. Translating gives CASTPPRDRGRYEQYF.

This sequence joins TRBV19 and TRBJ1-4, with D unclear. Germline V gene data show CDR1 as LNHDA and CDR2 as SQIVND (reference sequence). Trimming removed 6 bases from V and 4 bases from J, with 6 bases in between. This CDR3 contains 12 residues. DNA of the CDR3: TGTGCCAGTAGCTACGATAATGAAAAACTGTTTTTT. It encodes CASSYDNEKLFF.

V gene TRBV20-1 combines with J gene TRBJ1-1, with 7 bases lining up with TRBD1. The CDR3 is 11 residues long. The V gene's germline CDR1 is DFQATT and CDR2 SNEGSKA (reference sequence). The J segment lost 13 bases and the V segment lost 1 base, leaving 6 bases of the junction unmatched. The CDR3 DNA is TGCAGTGCTAGAGTTACGGGACAGAGTTTCTTT. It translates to CSARVTGQSFF.

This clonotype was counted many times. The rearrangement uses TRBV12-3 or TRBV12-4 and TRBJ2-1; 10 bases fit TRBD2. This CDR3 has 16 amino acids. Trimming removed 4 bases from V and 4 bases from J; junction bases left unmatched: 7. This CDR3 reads CASSSVRTSGYNEQFF. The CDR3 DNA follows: TGTGCCAGCAGTTCTGTCCGGACTAGCGGTTACAATGAGCAGTTCTTC.

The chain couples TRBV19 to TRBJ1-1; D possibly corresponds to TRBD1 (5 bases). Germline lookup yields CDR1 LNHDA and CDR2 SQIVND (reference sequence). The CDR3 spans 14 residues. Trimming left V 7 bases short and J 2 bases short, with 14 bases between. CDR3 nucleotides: TGTGCCAGTAAAAGCGGGGCCTTCAACACTGAAGCTTTCTTT. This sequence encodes CASKSGAFNTEAFF.

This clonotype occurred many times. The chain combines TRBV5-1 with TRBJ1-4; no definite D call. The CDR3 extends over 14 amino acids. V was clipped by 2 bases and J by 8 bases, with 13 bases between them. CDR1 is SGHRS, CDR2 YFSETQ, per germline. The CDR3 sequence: CASSFPWQREKLFF. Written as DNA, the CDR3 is TGCGCCAGCAGCTTCCCCTGGCAAAGGGAAAAACTGTTTTTT. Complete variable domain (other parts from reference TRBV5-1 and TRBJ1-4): KAGVTQTPRYLIKTRGQQVTLSCSPISGHRSVSWYQQTPGQGLQFLFEYFSETQRNKGNFPGRFSGRQFSNSRSEMNVSTLELGDSALYLCASSFPWQREKLFFGSGTQLSVL.

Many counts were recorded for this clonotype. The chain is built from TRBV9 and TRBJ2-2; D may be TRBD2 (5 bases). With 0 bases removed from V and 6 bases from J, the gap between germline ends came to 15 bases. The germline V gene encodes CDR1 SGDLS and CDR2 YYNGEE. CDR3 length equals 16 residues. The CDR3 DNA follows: TGTGCCAGCAGCGTAGTACTATCGACTAATCCCGGGGAGCTGTTTTTT. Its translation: CASSVVLSTNPGELFF.

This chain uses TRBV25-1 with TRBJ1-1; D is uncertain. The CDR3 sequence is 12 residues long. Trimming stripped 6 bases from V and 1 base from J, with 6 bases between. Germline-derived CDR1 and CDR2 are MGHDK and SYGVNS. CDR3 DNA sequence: TGTGCCAGCAGCCTAACGAACACTGAAGCTTTCTTT. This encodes CASSLTNTEAFF.

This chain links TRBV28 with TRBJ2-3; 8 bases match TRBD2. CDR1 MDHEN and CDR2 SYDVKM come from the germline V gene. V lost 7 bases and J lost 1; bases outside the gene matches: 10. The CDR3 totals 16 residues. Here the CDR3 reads CASNEPGLGGTDTQYF. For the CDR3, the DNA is TGTGCCAGCAATGAGCCGGGACTAGGAGGCACAGATACGCAGTATTTT.

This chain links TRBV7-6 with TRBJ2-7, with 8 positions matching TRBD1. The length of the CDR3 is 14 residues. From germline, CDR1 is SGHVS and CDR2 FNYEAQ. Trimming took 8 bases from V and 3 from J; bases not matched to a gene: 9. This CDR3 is CASGSDRVHYEQYF. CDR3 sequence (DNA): TGTGCCAGCGGCTCGGACAGGGTCCACTACGAGCAGTACTTC.